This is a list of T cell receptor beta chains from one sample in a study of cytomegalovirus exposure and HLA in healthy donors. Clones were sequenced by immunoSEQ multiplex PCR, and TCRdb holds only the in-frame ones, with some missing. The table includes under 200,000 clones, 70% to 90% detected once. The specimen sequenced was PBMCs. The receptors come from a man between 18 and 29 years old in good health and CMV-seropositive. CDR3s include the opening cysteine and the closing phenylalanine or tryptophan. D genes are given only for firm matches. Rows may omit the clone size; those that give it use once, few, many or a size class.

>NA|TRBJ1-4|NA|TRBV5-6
TGTGCCAGCAGCCCCCTGGGGGCGAATGAAAAACTGTTTTTT
CASSPLGANEKLFF
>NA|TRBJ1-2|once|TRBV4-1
TGCGCCAGCAGCCAGACGACAGGAACAAACTCAATCTATGGCTACACCTTC
CASSQTTGTNSIYGYTF
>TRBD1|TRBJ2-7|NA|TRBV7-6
TGTGCCAGCACTACAGGGGGCAATTCCTACGAGCAGTACTTC
CASTTGGNSYEQYF
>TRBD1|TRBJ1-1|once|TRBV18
TGTGCCAGCTCACAGGGGGCGAACACTGAAGCTTTCTTT
CASSQGANTEAFF
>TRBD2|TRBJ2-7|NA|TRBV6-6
TGTGCCAGCAGTTACTCGACGGACGAGCGGGGGTTCTTC
CASSYSTDERGFF
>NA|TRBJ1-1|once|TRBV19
TGTGCCAGTAGAGGGAGCGGAGTGACTGAAGCTTTCTTT
CASRGSGVTEAFF
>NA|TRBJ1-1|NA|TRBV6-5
TGTGCCAGCAGCGATAATACAGCCAAAGCTTTCTTT
CASSDNTAKAFF
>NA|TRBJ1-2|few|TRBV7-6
TGTGCCAGCAGTAACCTGGGGGGGGGTGATGGCTACACCTTC
CASSNLGGGDGYTF
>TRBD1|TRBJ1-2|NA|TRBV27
TGTGCCAGCAGTTTTTCCAGGACAGGGAATAGTGATGGCTACACCTTC
CASSFSRTGNSDGYTF
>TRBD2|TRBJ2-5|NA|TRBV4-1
TGCGCCAGCAGCCAAGGAGTGGCGGGGGGTGGAGAGACCCAGTACTTC
CASSQGVAGGGETQYF
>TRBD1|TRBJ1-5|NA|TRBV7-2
TGTGCCAGCAGCTTACAGGGGGACCAGCCCCAGCATTTT
CASSLQGDQPQHF
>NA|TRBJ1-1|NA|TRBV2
TGTGCCAGCAGTGTACAGGGTGCTGAAGCTTTCTTT
CASSVQGAEAFF
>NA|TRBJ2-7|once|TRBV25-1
TGTGCCAGCAGTACAAACAGGGCTTCTAGCTCCTACGAGCAGTACTTC
CASSTNRASSSYEQYF
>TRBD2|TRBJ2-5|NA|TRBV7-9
TGTGCCAGCAGCTTACGAACAAGTAGCGGGAGGCAAGAGACCCAGTACTTC
CASSLRTSSGRQETQYF
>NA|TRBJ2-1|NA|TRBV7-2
TGTGCCAGCAGCTCGTTCGTTTCCAGCTACAATGAGCAGTTCTTC
CASSSFVSSYNEQFF
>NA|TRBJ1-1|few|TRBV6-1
TGTGCCAGCACCCAGAACACTGAAGCTTTCTTT
CASTQNTEAFF
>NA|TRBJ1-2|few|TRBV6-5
TGTGCCAGCACACCGGACAACGTCAACTATGGCTACACCTTC
CASTPDNVNYGYTF
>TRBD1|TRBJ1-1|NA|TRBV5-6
TGTGCCAGCAGCCAGCCGGGACAGGGGACCTCGAACACTGAAGCTTTCTTT
CASSQPGQGTSNTEAFF
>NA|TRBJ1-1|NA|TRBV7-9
TGTTCCAGCACTTTTGGCGCGGGGACTGAAGCTTTCTTT
CSSTFGAGTEAFF
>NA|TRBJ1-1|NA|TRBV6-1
TGTGCCAGCAGTGAATCGCGGGCCAGTGAGGCTGAAGCTTTCTTT
CASSESRASEAEAFF
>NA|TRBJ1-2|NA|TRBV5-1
TGCGCCAGCAGGAGATCCGGAGGGGCGGAAAACTATGGCTACACCTTC
CASRRSGGAENYGYTF
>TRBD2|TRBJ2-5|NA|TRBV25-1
TGTGCCAGCAGTGATAGAACTAGCGGGGGGTTTGGGACCCAGTACTTC
CASSDRTSGGFGTQYF
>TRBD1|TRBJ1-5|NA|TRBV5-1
TGCGCCAGCAGGGGCGTCGGGGTCTACAGGGGTGGCAATCAGCCCCAGCATTTT
CASRGVGVYRGGNQPQHF
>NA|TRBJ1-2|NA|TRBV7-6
TGTGCCAGCAGCCCTACGCGCGGAGGGAATGGCTACACCTTC
CASSPTRGGNGYTF
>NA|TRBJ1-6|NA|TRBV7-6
TGTGCCAGCAGCTTAGAGCCACCCAATTCACCCCTCCACTTT
CASSLEPPNSPLHF
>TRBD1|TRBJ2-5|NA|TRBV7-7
TGTGCCAGCAGCGGATTGACAGGGACCGCAGAGACCCAGTACTTC
CASSGLTGTAETQYF
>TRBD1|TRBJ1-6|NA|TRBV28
TGTGCCAGTGGGGACAGGGGCTGGTCACCCCTCCACTTT
CASGDRGWSPLHF
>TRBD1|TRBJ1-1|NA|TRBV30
TGTGCCTGGAGTGTAGGGGACAGCGACACTGAAGCTTTCTTT
CAWSVGDSDTEAFF
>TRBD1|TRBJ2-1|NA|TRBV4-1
TGCGCCAGCTCCGACAGGGCAAGCTCCTACAATGAGCAGTTCTTC
CASSDRASSYNEQFF
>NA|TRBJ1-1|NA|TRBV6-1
TGTGCCAGCAGTGAAGTACGAGGGAAGACTGAAGCTTTCTTT
CASSEVRGKTEAFF
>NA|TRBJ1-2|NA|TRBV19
TGTGCCAGTAGTCCCCGGGGAGCGACTCCCACTTACTATGGCTACACCTTC
CASSPRGATPTYYGYTF
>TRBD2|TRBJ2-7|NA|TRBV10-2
TGCGCCAGCAGTCCCAGCGGGGGCCAGAAGGTGCAGTACTTC
CASSPSGGQKVQYF
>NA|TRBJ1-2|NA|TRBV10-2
TGCGCCAGCAGTGACCCGACGGGGGGGGCGGGCTATGGCTACACCTTC
CASSDPTGGAGYGYTF
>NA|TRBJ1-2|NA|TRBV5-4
TGTGCCAGCAGCTTCCCAGGGGCGGGGGGCTATGGCTACACCTTC
CASSFPGAGGYGYTF
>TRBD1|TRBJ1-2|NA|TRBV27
TGTGCCAGCAGTCTACTCGGACAGGTCGGCCGGGGCTACACCTTC
CASSLLGQVGRGYTF
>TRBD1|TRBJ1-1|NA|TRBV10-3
TGTGCCATCACTTCGACAGGGCGGACTGAAGCTTTCTTT
CAITSTGRTEAFF
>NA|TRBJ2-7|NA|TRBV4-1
TGCGCCAGCAGCCAATTTCAGGGAATCCCCTACGAGCAGTACTTC
CASSQFQGIPYEQYF
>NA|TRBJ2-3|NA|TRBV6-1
TGTGCCAGCAGTGAAAGTGGGCAGACTAGATATCAGACAGATACGCAGTATTTT
CASSESGQTRYQTDTQYF
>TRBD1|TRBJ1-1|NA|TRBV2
TGTGCCAGCAGTGGTGATGACAGGGGTTTTGACACTGAAGCTTTCTTT
CASSGDDRGFDTEAFF
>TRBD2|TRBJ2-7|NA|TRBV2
TGTGCCAGCAGTGTCCTCGGGGGGAGGTCTGTCTACGAGCAGTACTTC
CASSVLGGRSVYEQYF
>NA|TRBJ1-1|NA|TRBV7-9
TGTGCCAGCAGCTTAGGAGTCTTCAGGGGCCCCCGAAGGAGCACTGAAGCTTTCTTT
CASSLGVFRGPRRSTEAFF
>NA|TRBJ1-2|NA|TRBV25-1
TGTGCCAGCCAGGTTGACTATGGCTACACCTTC
CASQVDYGYTF
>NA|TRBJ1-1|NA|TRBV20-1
TGCAGTGCTAGGGGCCACACTGAAGCTTTCTTT
CSARGHTEAFF
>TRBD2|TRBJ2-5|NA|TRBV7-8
TGTGCCAGCAGCAAGCGGGACGATGGGGCAGAGACCCAGTACTTC
CASSKRDDGAETQYF
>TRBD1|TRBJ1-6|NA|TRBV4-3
TGCGCCAGCAGCCGGACGGTGGGACAGGGGGCCCAATCACCCCTCCACTTT
CASSRTVGQGAQSPLHF
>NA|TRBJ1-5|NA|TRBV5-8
TGTGCCAGCAGCCCTGCGAAATTACAGGTGCCCAGTCAGCCCCAGCATTTT
CASSPAKLQVPSQPQHF
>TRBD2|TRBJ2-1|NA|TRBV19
TGTGCCAGTAGTATAGGCCTAGCGGAGATCTCCTACAATGAGCAGTTCTTC
CASSIGLAEISYNEQFF
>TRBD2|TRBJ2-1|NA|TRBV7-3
TGTGCCAGCAGCCCGGGACTAGCGGGGGGGCTGGATGAGCAGTTCTTC
CASSPGLAGGLDEQFF
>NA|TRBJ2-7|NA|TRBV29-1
TGCAGCGTTGAAGACAGGGAAGGGTACGAGCAGTACTTC
CSVEDREGYEQYF
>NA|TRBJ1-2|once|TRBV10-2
TGCGCCAGCAGGCGAGGGATCACGGATGGCTACACCTTC
CASRRGITDGYTF
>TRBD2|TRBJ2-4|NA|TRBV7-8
TGTGCCAGCAGCCTTATAGCGGGCATAGCCAAAAACATTCAGTACTTC
CASSLIAGIAKNIQYF
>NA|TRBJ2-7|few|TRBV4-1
TGCGCCAGCAGCCAAGTCGGGGGGCTGAACGAGCAGTACTTC
CASSQVGGLNEQYF
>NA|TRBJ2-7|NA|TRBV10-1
TGCGCCAGCAGTGGGCGAAGGGACACCCACTACGAGCAGTACTTC
CASSGRRDTHYEQYF
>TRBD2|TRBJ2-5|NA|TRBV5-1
TGCGCCAGCAGCTTTGGGCAGACTAGCGGGGGGGAGACCCAGTACTTC
CASSFGQTSGGETQYF
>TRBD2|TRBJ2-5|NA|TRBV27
TGTGCCAGCAGTTTAAAATTAGCAGCGGGGGGTTCTGGAGAGACCCAGTACTTC
CASSLKLAAGGSGETQYF
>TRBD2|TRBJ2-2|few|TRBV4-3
TGCGCCAGCAGCCAAGGCGGGAGCACCGGGGAGCTGTTTTTT
CASSQGGSTGELFF
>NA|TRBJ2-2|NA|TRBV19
TGTGCGACGGGTCAGGGTTCATCTACCGGGGAGCTGTTTTTT
CATGQGSSTGELFF
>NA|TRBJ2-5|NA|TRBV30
TGTGCCTGGGGGCAGGAGGGGTTTGTCAACTTC
CAWGQEGFVNF
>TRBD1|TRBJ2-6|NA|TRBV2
TGTGCCAGCAGCAAAGTGGGGACAGGGGCCCTCCTCTCTGGGGCCAACGTCCTGACTTTC
CASSKVGTGALLSGANVLTF